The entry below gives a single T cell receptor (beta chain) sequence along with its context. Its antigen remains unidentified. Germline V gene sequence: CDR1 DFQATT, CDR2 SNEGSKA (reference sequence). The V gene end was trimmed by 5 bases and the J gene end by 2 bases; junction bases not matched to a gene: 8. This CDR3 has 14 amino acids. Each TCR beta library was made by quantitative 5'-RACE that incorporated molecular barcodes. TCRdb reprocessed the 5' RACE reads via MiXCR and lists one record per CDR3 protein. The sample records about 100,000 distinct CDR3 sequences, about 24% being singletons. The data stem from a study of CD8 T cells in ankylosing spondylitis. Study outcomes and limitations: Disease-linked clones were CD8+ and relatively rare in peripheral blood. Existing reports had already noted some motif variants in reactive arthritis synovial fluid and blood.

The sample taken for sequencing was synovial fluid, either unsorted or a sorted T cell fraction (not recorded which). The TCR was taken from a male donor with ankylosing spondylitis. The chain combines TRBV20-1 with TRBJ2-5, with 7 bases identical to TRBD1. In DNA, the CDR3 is TGCAGTGCTCGTCTTGCGACAGGGCAAGAGACCCAGTACTTC. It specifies CSARLATGQETQYF.